The 4 T cell receptor beta chains in this list originate from one sample, sequenced in a study of shared clonotypes between healthy human individuals. Sequenced by immunoSEQ multiplex PCR; TCRdb stores in-frame clones only, minus some. This sample has more than 2,000,000 clones, with just over 90% found just once. The sample was naive CD4+ T cells sorted from blood. Subset here: CD45RA+ positively selected. All receptors derive from a man between 18 and 35 years old in good health.

The count of this clone is one. V is TRBV9 and J is TRBJ2-1; TRBD2 agrees at 7 bases. This CDR3 spans 16 amino acids. Germline CDR1 and CDR2: SGDLS and YYNGEE. V lost 1 base to trimming and J lost 7 bases; unmatched junction nucleotides: 11. The CDR3 loop is CASSVSPKGLKNEQFF. CDR3 nucleotides: TGTGCCAGCAGCGTATCCCCGAAGGGACTAAAAAATGAGCAGTTCTTC.

This clone was seen only once. The chain uses TRBV6-1 and TRBJ1-6, with D hard to call. V was shortened by 7 bases and J by 4 bases, with 8 bases between the two germline ends. The CDR3 extends over 13 amino acids. Germline V gene sequence: CDR1 MNHNS, CDR2 SASEGT. As DNA, the CDR3 is TGTGCCAGCATCCCGGGTTATAATTCACCCCTCCACTTT. Residues: CASIPGYNSPLHF.

The rearrangement links TRBV2 to TRBJ2-1; a possible D gene is TRBD2 (5 bases). The CDR3 sequence is 16 residues long. The germline gives CDR1 SNHLY, CDR2 FYNNEI. V lost 6 bases to trimming and J lost 7 bases, with 22 bases between them. DNA of the CDR3: TGTGCCAGCAGCCTTCTTGCTAGGTCCCCGGGAAATGAGCAGTTCTTC. Translated, it gives CASSLLARSPGNEQFF.

This chain uses TRBV7-9 with TRBJ1-1, with TRBD1 as a possible D gene (5 bases). The germline V and J ends were trimmed by 0 bases and 1 base, with 9 bases remaining between them. The CDR3 consists of 15 residues. Germline loops: CDR1 SEHNR, CDR2 FQNEAQ (reference sequence). The CDR3, as DNA: TGTGCCAGCAGCTTAGCGGGACTCAGGAACACTGAAGCTTTCTTT. It is translated as CASSLAGLRNTEAFF. Supplemented by reference TRBV7-9 and TRBJ1-1, the full variable domain reads DTGVSQNPRHKITKRGQNVTFRCDPISEHNRLYWYRQTLGQGPEFLTYFQNEAQLEKSRLLSDRFSAERPKGSFSTLEIQRTEQGDSAMYLCASSLAGLRNTEAFFGQGTRLTVV.